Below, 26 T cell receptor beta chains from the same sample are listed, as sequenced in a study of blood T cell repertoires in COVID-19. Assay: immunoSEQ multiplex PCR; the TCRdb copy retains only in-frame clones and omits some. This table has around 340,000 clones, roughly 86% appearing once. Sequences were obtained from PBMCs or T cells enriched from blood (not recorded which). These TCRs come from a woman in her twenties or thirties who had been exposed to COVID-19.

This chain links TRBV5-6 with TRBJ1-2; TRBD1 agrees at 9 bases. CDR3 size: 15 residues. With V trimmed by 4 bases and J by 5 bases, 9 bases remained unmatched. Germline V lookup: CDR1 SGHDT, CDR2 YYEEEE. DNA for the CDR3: TGTGCCAGCAGCCAGATAGACAGGGGGGATTATGGCTACACCTTC. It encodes CASSQIDRGDYGYTF.

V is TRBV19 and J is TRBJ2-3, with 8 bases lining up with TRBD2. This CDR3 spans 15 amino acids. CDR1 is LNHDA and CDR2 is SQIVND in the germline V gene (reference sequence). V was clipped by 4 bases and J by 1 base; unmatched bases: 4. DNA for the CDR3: TGTGCCAGTAGTAACCTAGCGGGTCGCACAGATACGCAGTATTTT. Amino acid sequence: CASSNLAGRTDTQYF.

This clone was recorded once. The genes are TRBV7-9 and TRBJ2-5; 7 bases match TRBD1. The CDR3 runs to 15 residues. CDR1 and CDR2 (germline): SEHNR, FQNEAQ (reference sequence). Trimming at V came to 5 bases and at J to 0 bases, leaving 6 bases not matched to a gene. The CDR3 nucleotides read TGTGCCAGCAGCCCCCGACAGGGTAACCAAGAGACCCAGTACTTC. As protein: CASSPRQGNQETQYF.

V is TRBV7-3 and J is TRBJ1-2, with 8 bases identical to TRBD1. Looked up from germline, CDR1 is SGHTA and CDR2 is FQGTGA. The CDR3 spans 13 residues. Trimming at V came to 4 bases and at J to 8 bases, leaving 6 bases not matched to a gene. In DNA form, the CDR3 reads TGTGCCAGCAGCTCTCAGGGGGCCAGCGGCTACACCTTC. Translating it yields CASSSQGASGYTF.

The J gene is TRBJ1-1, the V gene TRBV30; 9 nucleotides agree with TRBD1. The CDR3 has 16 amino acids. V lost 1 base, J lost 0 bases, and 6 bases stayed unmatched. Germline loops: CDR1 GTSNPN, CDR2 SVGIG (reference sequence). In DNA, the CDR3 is TGTGCCTGGAGTGGCGGGACAGGGAGGATGAACACTGAAGCTTTCTTT. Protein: CAWSGGTGRMNTEAFF. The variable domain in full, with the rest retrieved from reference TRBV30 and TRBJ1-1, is SQTIHQWPATLVQPVGSPLSLECTVEGTSNPNLYWYRQAAGRGLQLLFYSVGIGQISSEVPQNLSASRPQDRQFILSSKKLLLSDSGFYLCAWSGGTGRMNTEAFFGQGTRLTVV.

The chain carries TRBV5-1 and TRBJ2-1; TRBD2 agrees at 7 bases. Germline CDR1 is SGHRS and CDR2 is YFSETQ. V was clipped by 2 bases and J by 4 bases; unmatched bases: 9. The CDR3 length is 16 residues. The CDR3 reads CASSLTGGSPYNEQFF. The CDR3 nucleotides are TGCGCCAGCAGCTTAACGGGCGGGAGCCCTTACAATGAGCAGTTCTTC.

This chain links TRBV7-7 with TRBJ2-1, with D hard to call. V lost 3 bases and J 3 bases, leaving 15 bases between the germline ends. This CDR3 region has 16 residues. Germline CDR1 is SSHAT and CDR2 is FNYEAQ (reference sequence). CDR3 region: CASSLEGLGSYNEQFF. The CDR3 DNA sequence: TGTGCCAGCAGCTTGGAAGGTCTAGGAAGCTACAATGAGCAGTTCTTC.

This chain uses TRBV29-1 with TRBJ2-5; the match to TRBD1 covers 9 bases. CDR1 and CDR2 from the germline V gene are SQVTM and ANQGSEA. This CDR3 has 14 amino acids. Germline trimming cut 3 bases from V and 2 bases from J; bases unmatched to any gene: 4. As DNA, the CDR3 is TGCAGCGTTGAGGGGGACAGGGATCAAGAGACCCAGTACTTC. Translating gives CSVEGDRDQETQYF.

CDR3 region: CASSLTGLLNTEAFF. CDR3 bases: TGTGCCAGCAGCTTAACAGGGCTTTTGAACACTGAAGCTTTCTTT. This chain uses TRBV5-4 with TRBJ1-1; D perhaps matches TRBD1 (6 bases). V was shortened by 2 bases and J by 0 bases, with 11 bases between the two germline ends. Per the germline V gene, CDR1 is SGHNT and CDR2 is YYREEE (reference sequence). The length of the CDR3 is 15 residues.

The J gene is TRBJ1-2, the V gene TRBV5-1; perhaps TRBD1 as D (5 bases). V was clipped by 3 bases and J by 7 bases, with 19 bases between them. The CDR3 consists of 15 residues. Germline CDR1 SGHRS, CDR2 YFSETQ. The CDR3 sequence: CASSSQDSLGGGYTF. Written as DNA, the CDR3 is TGCGCCAGCAGCTCACAGGATTCCTTGGGCGGTGGCTACACCTTC.

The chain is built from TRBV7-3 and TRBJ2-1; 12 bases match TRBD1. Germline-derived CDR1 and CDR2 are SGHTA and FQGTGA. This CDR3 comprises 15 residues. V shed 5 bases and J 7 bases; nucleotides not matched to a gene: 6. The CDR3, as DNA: TGTGCCAGCAGCCCGGGACAGGGGGCGGGAAATGAGCAGTTCTTC. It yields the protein CASSPGQGAGNEQFF. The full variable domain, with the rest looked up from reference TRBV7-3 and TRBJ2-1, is GAGVSQTPSNKVTEKGKYVELRCDPISGHTALYWYRQSLGQGPEFLIYFQGTGAADDSGLPNDRFFAVRPEGSVSTLKIQRTERGDSAVYLCASSPGQGAGNEQFFGPGTRLTVL.

The CDR3 protein is CARAGNTIYF. DNA for the CDR3: TGTGCCCGCGCTGGAAACACCATATATTTT. The V and J genes are TRBV12-3 or TRBV12-4 and TRBJ1-3, with D uncertain. CDR3 length equals 10 residues. The V end lost 11 bases, the J end lost 2 bases, and 4 bases lay between the germline ends.

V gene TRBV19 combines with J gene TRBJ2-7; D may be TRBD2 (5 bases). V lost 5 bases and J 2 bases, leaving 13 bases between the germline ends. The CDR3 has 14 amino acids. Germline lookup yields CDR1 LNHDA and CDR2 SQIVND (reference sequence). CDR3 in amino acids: CASSVGLEPYEQYF. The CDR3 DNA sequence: TGTGCCAGTAGTGTCGGACTCGAACCCTACGAGCAGTACTTC.

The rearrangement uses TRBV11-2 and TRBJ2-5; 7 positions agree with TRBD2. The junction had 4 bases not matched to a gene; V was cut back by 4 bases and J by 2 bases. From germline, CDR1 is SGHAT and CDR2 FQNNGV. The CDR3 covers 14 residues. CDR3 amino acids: CASSYQRGQETQYF. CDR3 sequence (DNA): TGTGCCAGCAGCTACCAGCGGGGACAAGAGACCCAGTACTTC.

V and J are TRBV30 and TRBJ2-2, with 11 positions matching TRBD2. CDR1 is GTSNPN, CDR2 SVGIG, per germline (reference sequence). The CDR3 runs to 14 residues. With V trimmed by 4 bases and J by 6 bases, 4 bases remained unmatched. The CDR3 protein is CAWMVAGGPGELFF. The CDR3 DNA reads TGTGCCTGGATGGTAGCGGGAGGGCCCGGGGAGCTGTTTTTT.

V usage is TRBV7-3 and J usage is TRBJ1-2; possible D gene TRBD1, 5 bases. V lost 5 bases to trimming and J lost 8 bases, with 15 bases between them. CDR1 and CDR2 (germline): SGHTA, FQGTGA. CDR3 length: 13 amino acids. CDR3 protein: CASSLGAGVGYTF. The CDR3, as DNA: TGTGCCAGCAGCCTAGGGGCGGGGGTCGGCTACACCTTC.

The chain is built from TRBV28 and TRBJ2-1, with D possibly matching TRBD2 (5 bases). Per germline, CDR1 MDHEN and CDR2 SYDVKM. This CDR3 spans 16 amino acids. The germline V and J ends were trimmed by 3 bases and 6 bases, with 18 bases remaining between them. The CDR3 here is CASSFQSGTPGNEQFF. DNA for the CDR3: TGTGCCAGCAGTTTCCAAAGCGGTACCCCCGGCAATGAGCAGTTCTTC.

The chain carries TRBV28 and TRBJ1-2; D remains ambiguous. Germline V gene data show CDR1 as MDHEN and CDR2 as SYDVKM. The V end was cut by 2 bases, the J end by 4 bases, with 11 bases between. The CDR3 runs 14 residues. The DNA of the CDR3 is TGTGCCAGCAGTTTACCGGCAGCGATCTATGGCTACACCTTC. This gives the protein CASSLPAAIYGYTF.

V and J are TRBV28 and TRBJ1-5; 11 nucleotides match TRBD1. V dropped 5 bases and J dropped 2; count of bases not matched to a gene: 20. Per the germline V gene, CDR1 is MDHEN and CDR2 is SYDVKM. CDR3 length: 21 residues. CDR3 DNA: TGTGCCAGCAGTCTTTTCGGGGTGGGGACAGGGGGAAAAATGGGCAATCAGCCCCAGCATTTT. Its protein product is CASSLFGVGTGGKMGNQPQHF.

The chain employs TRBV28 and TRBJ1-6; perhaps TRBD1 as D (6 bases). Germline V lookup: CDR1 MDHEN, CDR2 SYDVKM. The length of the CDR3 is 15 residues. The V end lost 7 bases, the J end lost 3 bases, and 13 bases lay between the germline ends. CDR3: CASTHKGVYNSPLHF. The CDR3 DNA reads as TGTGCCAGCACCCATAAGGGGGTCTATAATTCACCCCTCCACTTT.

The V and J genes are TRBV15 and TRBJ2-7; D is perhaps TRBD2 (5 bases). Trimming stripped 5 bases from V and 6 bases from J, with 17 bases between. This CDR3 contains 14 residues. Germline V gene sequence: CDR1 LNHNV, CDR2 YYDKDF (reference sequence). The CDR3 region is CATSRPRGSSEQYF. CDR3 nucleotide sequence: TGTGCCACCAGCCGCCCCCGAGGGAGCAGCGAGCAGTACTTC.

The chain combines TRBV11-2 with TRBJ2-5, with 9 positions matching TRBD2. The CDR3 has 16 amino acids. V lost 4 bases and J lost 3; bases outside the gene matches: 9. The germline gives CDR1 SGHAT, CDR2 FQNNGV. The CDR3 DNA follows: TGTGCCAGCAGCTCCAAAGGACTAGCGATAAAAGAGACCCAGTACTTC. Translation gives CASSSKGLAIKETQYF.

CDR3 region: CASSLSPGETEAFF. The CDR3 DNA follows: TGTGCCAGCAGTTTATCTCCAGGGGAGACTGAAGCTTTCTTT. The V and J genes are TRBV27 and TRBJ1-1, with D tentatively TRBD1 (6 bases). CDR3 length: 14 amino acids. Per germline, CDR1 MNHEY and CDR2 SMNVEV (reference sequence). Trimming stripped 0 bases from V and 5 bases from J, with 10 bases between.

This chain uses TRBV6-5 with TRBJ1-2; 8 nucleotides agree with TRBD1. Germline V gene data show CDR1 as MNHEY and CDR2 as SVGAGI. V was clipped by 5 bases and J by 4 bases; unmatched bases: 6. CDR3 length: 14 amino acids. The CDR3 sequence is CASSQRTGSYGYTF. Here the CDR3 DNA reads TGTGCCAGCAGTCAAAGGACAGGGAGCTATGGCTACACCTTC.

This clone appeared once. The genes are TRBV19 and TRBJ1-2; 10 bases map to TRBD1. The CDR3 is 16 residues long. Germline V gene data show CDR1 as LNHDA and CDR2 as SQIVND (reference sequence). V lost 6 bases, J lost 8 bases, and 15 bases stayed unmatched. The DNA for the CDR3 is TGTGCCAGTAGCACCCCGACAGGGGGCATTGGTCGGGGCTACACCTTC. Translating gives CASSTPTGGIGRGYTF.

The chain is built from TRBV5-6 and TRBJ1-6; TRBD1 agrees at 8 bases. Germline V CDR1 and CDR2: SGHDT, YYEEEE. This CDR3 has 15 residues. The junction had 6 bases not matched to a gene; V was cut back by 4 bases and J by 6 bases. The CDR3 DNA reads TGTGCCAGCAGCGGACTTCAGGGGGCTAATTCACCCCTCCACTTT. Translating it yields CASSGLQGANSPLHF.